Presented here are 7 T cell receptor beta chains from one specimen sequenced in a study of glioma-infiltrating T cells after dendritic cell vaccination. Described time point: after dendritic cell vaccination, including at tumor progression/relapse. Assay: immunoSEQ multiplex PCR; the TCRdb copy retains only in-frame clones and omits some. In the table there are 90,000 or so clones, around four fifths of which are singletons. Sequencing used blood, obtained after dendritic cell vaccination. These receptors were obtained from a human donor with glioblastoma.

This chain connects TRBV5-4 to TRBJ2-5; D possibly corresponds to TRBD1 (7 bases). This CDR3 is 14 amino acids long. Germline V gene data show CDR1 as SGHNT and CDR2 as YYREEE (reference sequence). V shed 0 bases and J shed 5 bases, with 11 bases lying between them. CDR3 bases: TGTGCCAGCAGCTTGGCTGCAGGGGGGGAGACCCAGTACTTC. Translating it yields CASSLAAGGETQYF.

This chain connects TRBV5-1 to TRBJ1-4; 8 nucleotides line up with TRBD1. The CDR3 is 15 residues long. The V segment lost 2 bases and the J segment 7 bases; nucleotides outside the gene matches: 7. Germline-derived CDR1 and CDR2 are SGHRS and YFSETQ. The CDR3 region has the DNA TGCGCCAGCAGCTTACCGACAGGGGACAGTGAAAAACTGTTTTTT. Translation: CASSLPTGDSEKLFF.

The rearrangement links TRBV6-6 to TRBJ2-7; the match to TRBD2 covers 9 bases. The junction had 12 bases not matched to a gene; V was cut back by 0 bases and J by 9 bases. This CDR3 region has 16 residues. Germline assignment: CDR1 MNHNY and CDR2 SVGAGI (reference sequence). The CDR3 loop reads CASSYSTPAGGIGQYV. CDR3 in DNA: TGTGCCAGCAGTTACTCGACGCCAGCGGGAGGAATAGGGCAGTACGTC.

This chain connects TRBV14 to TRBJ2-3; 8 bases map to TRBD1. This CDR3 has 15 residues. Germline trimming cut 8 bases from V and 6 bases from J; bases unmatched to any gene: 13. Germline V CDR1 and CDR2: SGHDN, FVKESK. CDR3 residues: CASGGQGIVQDTQYF. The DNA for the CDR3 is TGTGCCAGCGGCGGACAGGGAATAGTACAGGATACGCAGTATTTT.

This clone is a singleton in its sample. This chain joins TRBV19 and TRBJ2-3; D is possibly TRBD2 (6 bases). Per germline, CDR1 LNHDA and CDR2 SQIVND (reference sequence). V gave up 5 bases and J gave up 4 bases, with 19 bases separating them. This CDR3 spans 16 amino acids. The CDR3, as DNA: TGTGCCAGTAGTCCGGTAAGGCAGGGAGGTGCAGATACGCAGTATTTT. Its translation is CASSPVRQGGADTQYF.

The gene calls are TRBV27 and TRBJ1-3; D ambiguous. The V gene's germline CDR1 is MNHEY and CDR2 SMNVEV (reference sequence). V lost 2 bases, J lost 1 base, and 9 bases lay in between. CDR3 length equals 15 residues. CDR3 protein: CASSLLGESGNTIYF. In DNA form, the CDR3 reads TGTGCCAGCAGTTTACTCGGGGAGTCTGGAAACACCATATATTTT.

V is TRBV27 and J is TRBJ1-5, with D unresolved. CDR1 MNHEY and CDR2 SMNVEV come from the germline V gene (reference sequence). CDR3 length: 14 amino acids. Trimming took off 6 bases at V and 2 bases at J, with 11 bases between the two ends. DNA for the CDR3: TGTGCCAGCAGACAAGACCAGGGCAATCAGCCCCAGCATTTT. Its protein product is CASRQDQGNQPQHF.